This T cell receptor beta chain was recorded in a study of blood T cell repertoires in COVID-19. The repertoire was sequenced with immunoSEQ multiplex PCR; TCRdb's copy has only in-frame clones and lacks some. The sample lists around 150,000 clones, roughly 90% occurring once. V dropped 1 base and J dropped 0 bases, with 8 bases sitting between them. Germline CDR1 reads SEHNR; CDR2 reads FQNEAQ (reference sequence). The CDR3 has 15 amino acids. This TCR came from a woman aged 55-70 years with active or convalescent COVID-19. The sample taken for sequencing was peripheral blood. V and J are TRBV7-9 and TRBJ2-3; D unclear. The CDR3 DNA follows: TGTGCCAGCAGCTTAGGAACAGATAGCACAGATACGCAGTATTTT. The encoded protein is CASSLGTDSTDTQYF.